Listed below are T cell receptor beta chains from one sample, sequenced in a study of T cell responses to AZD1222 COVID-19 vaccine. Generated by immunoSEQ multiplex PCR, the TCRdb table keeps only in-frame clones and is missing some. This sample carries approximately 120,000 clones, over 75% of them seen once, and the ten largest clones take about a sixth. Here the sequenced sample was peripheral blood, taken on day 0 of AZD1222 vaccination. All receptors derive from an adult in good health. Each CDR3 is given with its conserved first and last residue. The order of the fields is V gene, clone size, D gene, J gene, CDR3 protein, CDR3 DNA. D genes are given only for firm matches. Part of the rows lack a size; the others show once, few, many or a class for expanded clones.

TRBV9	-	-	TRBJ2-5	CASSVLSSLGETQYF	TGTGCCAGCAGCGTATTATCCAGCTTGGGAGAGACCCAGTACTTC
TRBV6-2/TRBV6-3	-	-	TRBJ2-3	CASSPPGTFRDTQYF	TGTGCCAGCAGTCCCCCCGGGACGTTCAGAGATACGCAGTATTTT
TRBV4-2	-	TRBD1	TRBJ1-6	CASSQFRGQDNSPLHF	TGTGCCAGCAGCCAATTTCGCGGACAGGATAATTCACCCCTCCACTTT
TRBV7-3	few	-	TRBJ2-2	CASSLDPPASANTGELFF	TGTGCCAGCAGCTTAGATCCTCCGGCCAGCGCGAACACCGGGGAGCTGTTTTTT
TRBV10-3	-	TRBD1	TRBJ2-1	CAISVVTGAFYNEQFF	TGTGCCATCAGTGTAGTGACAGGGGCCTTCTACAATGAGCAGTTCTTC
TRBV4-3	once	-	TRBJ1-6	CASSRDRSPLHF	TGCGCCAGCAGCCGAGACAGGTCACCCCTCCACTTT
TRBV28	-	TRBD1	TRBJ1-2	CASSGTGGHYGYTF	TGTGCCAGCAGCGGGACAGGGGGCCACTATGGCTACACCTTC
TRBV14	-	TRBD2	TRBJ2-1	CASSRLPGLASSYNEQFF	TGTGCCAGCAGCCGTCTCCCGGGACTAGCGAGCTCCTACAATGAGCAGTTCTTC
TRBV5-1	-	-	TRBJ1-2	CASSSPGENYGYTF	TGCGCCAGCAGCTCCCCGGGGGAGAACTATGGCTACACCTTC
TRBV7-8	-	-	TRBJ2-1	CASSLAQLGGDEQFF	TGTGCCAGCAGCTTAGCCCAGTTAGGGGGGGACGAGCAGTTCTTC
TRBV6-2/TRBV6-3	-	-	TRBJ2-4	CASSYSRQGVANIQYF	TGTGCCAGCAGTTACTCGCGCCAGGGCGTAGCGAACATTCAGTACTTC
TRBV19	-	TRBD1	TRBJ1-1	CASSPWDRGRTEAFF	TGTGCCAGTAGTCCCTGGGACAGGGGGCGGACTGAAGCTTTCTTT
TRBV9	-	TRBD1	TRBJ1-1	CASSFNRGGEAFF	TGTGCCAGCAGCTTCAACAGGGGAGGGGAAGCTTTCTTT
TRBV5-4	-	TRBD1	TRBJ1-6	CASSHPMGQYNSPLHF	TGTGCCAGCAGCCACCCGATGGGACAGTATAATTCACCCCTCCACTTT
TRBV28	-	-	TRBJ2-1	CASSPSRGTPKSNEQFF	TGTGCCAGCAGTCCGAGTAGAGGGACCCCCAAATCCAATGAGCAGTTCTTC
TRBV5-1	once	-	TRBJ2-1	CASSLTQAYNEQFF	TGCGCCAGCAGCTTGACCCAAGCCTACAATGAGCAGTTCTTC
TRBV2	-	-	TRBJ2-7	CASRPNSYEQYF	TGTGCCAGCAGGCCCAACTCCTACGAGCAGTACTTC
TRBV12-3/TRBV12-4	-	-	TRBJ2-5	CASSLKETQYF	TGTGCCAGCAGTTTAAAAGAGACCCAGTACTTC
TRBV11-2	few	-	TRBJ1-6	CASSLKGQGGSYNSPLHF	TGTGCCAGCAGCTTAAAGGGTCAAGGAGGCTCCTATAATTCACCCCTCCACTTT
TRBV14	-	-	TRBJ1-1	CASSLTPGQNTEAFF	TGTGCCAGCAGCCTTACACCGGGACAGAACACTGAAGCTTTCTTT
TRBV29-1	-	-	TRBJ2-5	CSVGRGSSETQYF	TGCAGCGTTGGTCGCGGCTCCTCGGAGACCCAGTACTTC
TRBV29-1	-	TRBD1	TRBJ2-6	CSVRQGAGGANVLTF	TGCAGCGTAAGACAGGGGGCAGGAGGGGCCAACGTCCTGACTTTC
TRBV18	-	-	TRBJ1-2	CASSRDAGNYGYTF	TGTGCCAGCTCACGGGACGCTGGTAACTATGGCTACACCTTC
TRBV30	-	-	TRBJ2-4	CAWSVGSAPAKNIQYF	TGTGCCTGGAGTGTAGGTAGCGCCCCTGCCAAAAACATTCAGTACTTC
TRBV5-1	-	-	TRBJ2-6	CASSLGSSGANVLTF	TGCGCCAGCAGCTTGGGGAGCTCTGGGGCCAACGTCCTGACTTTC
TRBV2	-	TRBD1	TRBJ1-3	CARKDRGLGNTIYF	TGTGCCAGGAAGGACAGGGGACTTGGAAACACCATATATTTT
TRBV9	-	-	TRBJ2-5	CASSVGGETQYF	TGTGCCAGCAGCGTAGGAGGGGAGACCCAGTACTTC
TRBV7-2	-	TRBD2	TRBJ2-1	CASSSRTRQLSALF	TGTGCCAGCAGCTCCCGGACTAGACAGCTTTCTGCGCTCTTC
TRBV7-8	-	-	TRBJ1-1	CASSLAIIRNTEAFF	TGTGCCAGCAGCTTAGCGATCATCCGAAACACTGAAGCTTTCTTT
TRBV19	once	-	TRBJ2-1	CASSTMYNPYNEQFF	TGTGCCAGTAGTACAATGTACAACCCCTACAATGAGCAGTTCTTC
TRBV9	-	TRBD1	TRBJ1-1	CASSVGDRGGNTEAFF	TGTGCCAGCAGCGTAGGGGACAGGGGAGGGAACACTGAAGCTTTCTTT
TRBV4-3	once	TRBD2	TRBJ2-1	CASSQDFSGGGANEQFF	TGCGCCAGCAGCCAAGATTTCTCGGGCGGGGGGGCAAATGAGCAGTTCTTC
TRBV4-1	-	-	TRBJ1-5	CASSQTIGGGGQPQHF	TGCGCCAGCAGCCAAACTATCGGGGGAGGAGGGCAGCCCCAGCATTTT
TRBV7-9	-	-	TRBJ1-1	CASSSTGSTEAFF	TGTGCCAGCAGCTCAACAGGAAGCACTGAAGCTTTCTTT
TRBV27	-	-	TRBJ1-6	CASSLSVGINSPLHF	TGTGCCAGCAGTTTATCAGTAGGGATTAATTCACCCCTCCACTTT
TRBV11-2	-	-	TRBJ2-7	CASSSSTGSRFWYEQYF	TGTGCCAGCAGCTCTTCAACAGGGAGTCGGTTTTGGTACGAGCAGTACTTC
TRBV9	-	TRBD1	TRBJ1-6	CASSVGEGGNSPLHF	TGTGCCAGCAGCGTAGGTGAAGGGGGCAATTCACCCCTCCACTTT
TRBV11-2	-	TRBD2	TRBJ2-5	CASSLAGGTQETQYF	TGTGCCAGCAGCTTAGCGGGGGGGACCCAAGAGACCCAGTACTTC
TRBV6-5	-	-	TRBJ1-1	CASSYFRGEAFF	TGTGCCAGCAGTTATTTTAGGGGAGAAGCTTTCTTT
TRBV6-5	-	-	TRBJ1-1	CASAIVGTEAFF	TGTGCCAGCGCGATAGTGGGAACTGAAGCTTTCTTT
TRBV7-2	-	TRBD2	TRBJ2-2	CASSRAGLAGGGAGELFF	TGTGCCAGCAGCCGTGCGGGACTCGCGGGGGGAGGGGCCGGGGAGCTGTTTTTT
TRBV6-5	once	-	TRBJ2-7	CASSYSAGRPPGEQYF	TGTGCCAGCAGTTACTCCGCAGGGAGACCTCCCGGCGAGCAGTACTTC
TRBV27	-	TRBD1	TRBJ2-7	CANPQSGQRIYEQYF	TGTGCCAACCCGCAATCGGGACAGAGAATCTACGAGCAGTACTTC
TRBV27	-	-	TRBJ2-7	CASSPRRQIYEQYF	TGTGCCAGCAGCCCAAGGCGACAGATCTACGAGCAGTACTTC
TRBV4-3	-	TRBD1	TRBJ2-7	CASSPPRQGYEQYF	TGCGCCAGCAGCCCTCCGAGACAGGGTTACGAGCAGTACTTC
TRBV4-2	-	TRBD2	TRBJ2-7	CASSEPGLPYEQYF	TGTGCCAGCAGCGAACCGGGACTACCCTACGAGCAGTACTTC
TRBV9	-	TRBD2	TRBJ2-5	CASSRTSGSLGKTQYF	TGTGCCAGCAGTCGGACTAGCGGGAGTCTAGGGAAGACCCAGTACTTC
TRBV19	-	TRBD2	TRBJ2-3	CASSMGGSHILTDTQYF	TGTGCCAGTAGTATGGGGGGGTCCCATATCCTCACAGATACGCAGTATTTT
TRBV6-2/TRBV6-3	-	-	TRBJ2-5	CASSYLVGRETQETQYF	TGTGCCAGCAGTTACCTCGTAGGGCGGGAAACCCAGGAGACCCAGTACTTC
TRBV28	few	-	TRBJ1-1	CASSTPRGDTEAFF	TGTGCCAGCAGTACCCCTAGGGGGGACACTGAAGCTTTCTTT
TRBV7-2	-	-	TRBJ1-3	CASSWGVSGNTIYF	TGTGCCAGCAGCTGGGGAGTCTCTGGAAACACCATATATTTT
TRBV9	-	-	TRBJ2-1	CASSVGSLLVGYEQFF	TGTGCCAGCAGCGTAGGTTCCCTACTCGTTGGATATGAGCAGTTCTTC
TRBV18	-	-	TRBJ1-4	CASSPLSNEKLFF	TGTGCCAGCTCACCGCTCAGCAATGAAAAACTGTTTTTT
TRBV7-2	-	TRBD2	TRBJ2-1	CASSQGLAGGIEQFF	TGTGCCAGCAGCCAGGGACTAGCGGGGGGGATTGAGCAGTTCTTC
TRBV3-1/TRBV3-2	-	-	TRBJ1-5	CASSQDPATKNQPQHF	TGTGCCAGCAGCCAAGATCCGGCTACCAAGAATCAGCCCCAGCATTTT
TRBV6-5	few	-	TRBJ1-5	CASLREIGNQPQHF	TGTGCCAGCCTCAGGGAAATTGGCAATCAGCCCCAGCATTTT
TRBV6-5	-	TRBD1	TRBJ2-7	CASSYRDRGAEQYF	TGTGCCAGCAGTTACCGGGACAGGGGGGCCGAGCAGTACTTC